These 6 T cell receptor beta chains were sequenced from one sample in a study of T-cell memory formation after mild COVID-19. TCRdb re-analysed the 5' RACE reads in MiXCR, keeping a single row per CDR3 protein. The data show about 110,000 distinct CDR3 sequences, about 17% seen once. The sequenced material came from PBMCs or a T cell subset sorted from them (not recorded which). These receptor sequences come from an adult woman who had mild COVID-19 (a few samples of this study predate the infection). Cell type and time point are not known.

The chain links TRBV20-1 to TRBJ2-1, with 10 positions matching TRBD1. V trimming: 1 base; J trimming: 3 bases; junction bases outside the gene matches: 3. The CDR3 consists of 15 residues. Germline V CDR1 and CDR2: DFQATT, SNEGSKA (reference sequence). CDR3 DNA: TGCAGTGCTAGAGTTGGGACAGGGGACTACAATGAGCAGTTCTTC. It yields the protein CSARVGTGDYNEQFF.

V usage is TRBV4-1 and J usage is TRBJ1-1; D call uncertain. The V gene lost 0 bases and the J gene lost 9 bases, with 14 bases spanning the gap. Germline-derived CDR1 and CDR2 are MGHRA and YSYEKL. The CDR3 has 14 residues. CDR3 nucleotide sequence: TGCGCCAGCAGCCAAGAGCAAGGCGATCATAAAGCTTTCTTT. Residues: CASSQEQGDHKAFF.

This clonotype came up many times. This chain uses TRBV5-1 with TRBJ2-7, with D hard to call. Per the germline V gene, CDR1 is SGHRS and CDR2 is YFSETQ. Trimming cost V 1 base and J 3 bases, with 11 bases left between them. This CDR3 region has 14 residues. DNA of the CDR3: TGCGCCAGCAGCTTGACGGGTATTCGCTACGAGCAGTACTTC. As protein: CASSLTGIRYEQYF.

This clonotype was seen more than once but under ten times. J is TRBJ1-1 and V is TRBV7-9; the D gene is possibly TRBD1 (5 bases). From germline, CDR1 is SEHNR and CDR2 FQNEAQ (reference sequence). The CDR3 spans 15 residues. V shed 3 bases and J shed 3 bases, with 14 bases lying between them. CDR3 nucleotides: TGTGCCAGCAGCTTTTGGACCGGGGGAGACACTGAAGCTTTCTTT. This sequence encodes CASSFWTGGDTEAFF.

There are a few counts of this clonotype. The chain has TRBV20-1 and TRBJ1-1; 9 nucleotides align to TRBD1. The CDR3 covers 15 residues. V shed 6 bases, J shed 1 base, and the junction held 9 bases outside the gene matches. The germline CDR1 and CDR2 sequences are DFQATT and SNEGSKA (reference sequence). This CDR3 reads CSARDRESPNTEAFF. In DNA form, the CDR3 reads TGCAGTGCCCGGGACAGGGAAAGCCCGAACACTGAAGCTTTCTTT.

This clonotype has a count of ten or more. The chain employs TRBV4-3 and TRBJ2-7, with 9 bases lining up with TRBD2. Per germline, CDR1 LGHNA and CDR2 YSLEER. The CDR3 consists of 15 residues. J gave up 3 bases and V 3 bases, and 6 bases lay outside the gene matches. The CDR3 nucleotides read TGCGCCAGCAGCCAGGCAAGACTAGCGGTCTACGAGCAGTACTTC. This sequence encodes CASSQARLAVYEQYF.